A single T cell receptor (beta chain) is shown here with its context. Its antigen is not known. Trimming removed 6 bases at V and 6 bases at J, with 11 bases between. CDR3 size: 12 residues. Germline CDR1 MNHEY, CDR2 SMNVEV (reference sequence). Repertoires were generated with immunoSEQ multiplex PCR, while TCRdb's copy carries only in-frame clones and drops some. The sample consists of about 130,000 clones, around 90% of them appearing once. This specimen comes from a study of T cell responses to AZD1222 COVID-19 vaccine. Whole-study results and caveats: When two AZD1222 doses had been given, Spike-specific TCR breadth and depth rose. Nearly half of spike-specific TCRs reportedly go after variant regions that carry no mutations. Donors were largely white British and mainly female; clonal diversity was possibly underestimated.

Sequenced here: peripheral blood, sampled on day 0 of AZD1222 vaccination. The chain recombines TRBV27 with TRBJ1-2, with D unclear. The TCR was taken from an adult in good health. The CDR3 reads CASRHGLDGYTF. As DNA, the CDR3 is TGTGCCAGCAGGCATGGATTGGATGGCTACACCTTC.